The sample holds many counts of the clone carrying this T cell receptor (beta chain). Researchers took RNA transcripts and amplified the TCR beta CDR3 regions from them. Researchers ran a first-round RT-PCR on the TCR CDR3 using the HTBI primer set. MiXCR was run by TCRdb on the multiplex PCR reads, yielding one entry per CDR3 protein. The table has roughly 290,000 distinct CDR3 sequences, approximately 14% seen once. The data were taken from a study of T cells in Graves' hyperthyroidism and ophthalmopathy. This receptor was obtained from a woman aged 35 to 49 with Graves' hyperthyroidism. Material for sequencing was blood.

CDR3 sequence: CASSPGLAGVGYNEQFF. CDR3 coding DNA: TGTGCCAGCAGCCCGGGACTAGCGGGAGTCGGTTACAATGAGCAGTTCTTC. The V and J genes are TRBV3-1 and TRBJ2-1; 14 bases are a match to TRBD2. V trimming: 4 bases; J trimming: 4 bases; junction bases outside the gene matches: 6. The length of the CDR3 is 17 residues. Germline CDR1 LGHDT, CDR2 YNNKEL (reference sequence).